What follows describes a single T cell receptor beta chain. Its antigen is not identified. The PCR used 60 Vbeta and 13 Jbeta primers. The data were produced by immunoSEQ multiplex PCR, yet TCRdb's version contains in-frame clones alone and is incomplete. Among about 160,000 clones listed, approximately 70% were seen once. The data stem from a study of cytomegalovirus exposure and HLA in healthy donors. The CDR3 totals 15 residues. The junction had 9 bases not matched to a gene; V was cut back by 4 bases and J by 7 bases. From germline, CDR1 is SGHAT and CDR2 FQNNGV. Study-level points and caveats: Further analysis was carried out later, and it showed several of the most significant clusters appearing linked to common viral pathogens. Specific recognition of CMV antigens was confirmed in vitro for three chains (all CMV-associated). The classifier, whose performance was assessed in both the original and validation cohorts, reportedly diagnosed cytomegalovirus status with high specificity and sensitivity. HLA allele associations emerged for roughly 17,000 TCR beta sequences in a later analysis, at 0.05 false discovery rate.

The chain joins TRBV11-2 to TRBJ2-7, with 11 bases fitting TRBD2. The receptor's source is a man aged 40-49 years in good health and CMV-seropositive. Sequencing was carried out using PBMCs. The DNA for the CDR3 is TGTGCCAGCAGCTCCTCCGGGACTAGCGGCATAGAGCAGTACTTC. Amino acid sequence: CASSSSGTSGIEQYF. Supplemented by reference TRBV11-2 and TRBJ2-7, the full variable domain reads EAGVAQSPRYKIIEKRQSVAFWCNPISGHATLYWYQQILGQGPKLLIQFQNNGVVDDSQLPKDRFSAERLKGVDSTLKIQPAKLEDSAVYLCASSSSGTSGIEQYFGPGTRLTVT.